Described below is a single T cell receptor (beta chain) sequence and its context. The antigen is not known. PCR used 60 Vbeta primers and 13 Jbeta primers. Method: immunoSEQ multiplex PCR; TCRdb's copy keeps in-frame clones and lacks some. The repertoire consists of about 83,000 clones, with more than 80% occurring once and the leading ten covering 1.5% to 2%. These data belong to a study of cytomegalovirus exposure and HLA in healthy donors. Study results and caveats: Among donors in an Asian-associated ancestry cluster, a later analysis reportedly found fewer N-insertions than the approximately 670-donor mean. Per a prior analysis, the majority of TCR beta V segments were productive roughly 90% or roughly 30% of the time. A later analysis associated some 18,000 TCR beta sequences with HLA alleles at a 0.05 false discovery rate. Follow-up analysis found HLA locus-dependent TCR association rates, highest for DRB1 and lowest for HLA-C.

Material for sequencing was PBMCs. This clonotype was sampled from a woman aged 30 to 39 in good health and CMV-seronegative.

CDR3 DNA: TGCGCCAGCAGCTTGGCCAAGCCCCCGAGACTAGCGGGGGACTACGAGCAGTACTTC. It codes for CASSLAKPPRLAGDYEQYF. This chain joins TRBV5-1 and TRBJ2-7; 12 nucleotides match TRBD2. Germline-derived CDR1 and CDR2 are SGHRS and YFSETQ. V gave up 0 bases and J gave up 3 bases; unmatched junction bases: 13. The CDR3 runs to 19 residues.